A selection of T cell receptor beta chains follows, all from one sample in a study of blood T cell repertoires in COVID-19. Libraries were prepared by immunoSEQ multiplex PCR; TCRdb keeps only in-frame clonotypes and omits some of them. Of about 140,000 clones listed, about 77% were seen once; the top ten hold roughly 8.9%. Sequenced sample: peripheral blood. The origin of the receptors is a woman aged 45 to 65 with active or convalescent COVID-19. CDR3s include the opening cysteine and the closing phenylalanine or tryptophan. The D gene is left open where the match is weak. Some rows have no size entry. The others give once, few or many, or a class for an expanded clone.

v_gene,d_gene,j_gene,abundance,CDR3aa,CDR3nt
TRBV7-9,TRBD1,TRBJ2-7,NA,CASSLGTGAYEQYF,TGTGCCAGCAGCTTGGGGACAGGGGCCTACGAGCAGTACTTC
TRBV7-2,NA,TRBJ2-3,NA,CACTWGVRTDTQYF,TGTGCTTGTACCTGGGGAGTTCGTACAGATACGCAGTATTTT
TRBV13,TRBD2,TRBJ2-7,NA,CASSLGAREGTWYEQYF,TGTGCCAGCAGCTTAGGTGCGCGGGAGGGCACATGGTACGAGCAGTACTTC
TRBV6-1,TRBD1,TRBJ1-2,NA,CASSEQGAANYGYTF,TGTGCCAGCAGTGAACAGGGGGCCGCTAACTATGGCTACACCTTC
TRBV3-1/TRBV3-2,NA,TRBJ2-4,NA,CARGLGGLAKNIQYF,TGTGCCAGGGGTTTAGGCGGGCTAGCCAAAAACATTCAGTACTTC
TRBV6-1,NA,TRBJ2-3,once,CASSERGLSTDTQYF,TGTGCCAGCAGTGAACGGGGACTCTCCACAGATACGCAGTATTTT
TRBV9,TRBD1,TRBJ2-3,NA,CASSASTGSGVTDTQYF,TGTGCCAGCAGCGCTTCGACAGGGTCGGGTGTTACAGATACGCAGTATTTT
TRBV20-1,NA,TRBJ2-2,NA,CSASQGMRSSGELFF,TGCAGTGCTAGTCAGGGAATGAGAAGTTCCGGGGAGCTGTTTTTT
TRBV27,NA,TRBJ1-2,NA,CASSREGGGYTF,TGTGCCAGCAGTCGAGAGGGGGGGGGCTACACCTTC
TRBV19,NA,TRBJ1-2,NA,CASRDSPNYGYTF,TGTGCCAGTAGGGACAGTCCTAACTATGGCTACACCTTC
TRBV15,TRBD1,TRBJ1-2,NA,CATSREQGNGYTF,TGTGCCACCAGCAGAGAACAGGGGAATGGCTACACCTTC
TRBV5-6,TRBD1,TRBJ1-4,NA,CASSLVGQGDEKLFF,TGTGCCAGCAGCTTGGTCGGTCAGGGGGATGAAAAACTGTTTTTT
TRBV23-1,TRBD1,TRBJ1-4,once,CASTPRTGVIMGEKLFF,TGCGCCAGCACTCCGAGGACAGGGGTTATTATGGGTGAAAAACTGTTTTTT
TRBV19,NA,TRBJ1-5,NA,CASSIQVLSNQPQHF,TGTGCCAGTAGTATCCAGGTCCTTAGCAATCAGCCCCAGCATTTT
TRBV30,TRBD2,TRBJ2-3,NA,CAWSSGGAAQPF,TGTGCCTGGAGTAGCGGGGGGGCCGCCCAACCCTTT
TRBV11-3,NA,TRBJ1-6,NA,CASSLDGNSPLHF,TGTGCCAGCAGCTTAGACGGGAATTCACCCCTCCACTTT
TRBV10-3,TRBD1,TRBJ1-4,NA,CAISEGTGAVKKLFF,TGTGCCATCAGTGAGGGGACAGGGGCGGTTAAAAAACTGTTTTTT